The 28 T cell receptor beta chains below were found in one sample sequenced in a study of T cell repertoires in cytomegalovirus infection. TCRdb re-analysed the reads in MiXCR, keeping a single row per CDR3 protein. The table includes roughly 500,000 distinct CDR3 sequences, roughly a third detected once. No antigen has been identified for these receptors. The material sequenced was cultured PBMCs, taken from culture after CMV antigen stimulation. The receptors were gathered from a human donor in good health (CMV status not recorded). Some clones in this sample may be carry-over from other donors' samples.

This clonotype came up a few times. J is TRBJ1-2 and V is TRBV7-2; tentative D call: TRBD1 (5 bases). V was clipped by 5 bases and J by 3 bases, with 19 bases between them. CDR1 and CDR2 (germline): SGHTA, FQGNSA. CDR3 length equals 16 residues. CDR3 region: CASSTISGLADYGYTF. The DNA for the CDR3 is TGTGCCAGCAGCACAATTTCAGGGCTCGCGGACTATGGCTACACCTTC.

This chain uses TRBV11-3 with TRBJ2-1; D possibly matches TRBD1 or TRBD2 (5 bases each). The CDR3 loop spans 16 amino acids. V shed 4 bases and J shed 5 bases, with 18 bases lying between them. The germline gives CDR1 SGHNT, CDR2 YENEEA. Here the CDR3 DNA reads TGTGCCAGCAGCTCCGGACCGGGACCAGCAAACAATGAGCAGTTCTTC. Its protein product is CASSSGPGPANNEQFF.

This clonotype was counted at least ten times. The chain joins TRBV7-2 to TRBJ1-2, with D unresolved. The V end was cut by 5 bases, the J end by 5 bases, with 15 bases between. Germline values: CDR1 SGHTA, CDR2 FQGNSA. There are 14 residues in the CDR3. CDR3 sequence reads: CASSERTASYGYTF. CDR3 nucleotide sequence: TGTGCCAGCAGCGAACGGACGGCCTCTTATGGCTACACCTTC. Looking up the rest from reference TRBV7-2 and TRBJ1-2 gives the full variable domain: GAGVSQSPSNKVTEKGKDVELRCDPISGHTALYWYRQSLGQGLEFLIYFQGNSAPDKSGLPSDRFSAERTGGSVSTLTIQRTQQEDSAVYLCASSERTASYGYTFGSGTRLTVV.

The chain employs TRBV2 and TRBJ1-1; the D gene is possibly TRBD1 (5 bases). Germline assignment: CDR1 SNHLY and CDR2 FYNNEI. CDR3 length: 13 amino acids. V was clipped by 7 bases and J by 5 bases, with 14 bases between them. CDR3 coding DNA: TGTGCCAGCACCAACCGGGGGGGTACTGAAGCTTTCTTT. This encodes CASTNRGGTEAFF. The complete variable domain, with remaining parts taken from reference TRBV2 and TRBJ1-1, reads EPEVTQTPSHQVTQMGQEVILRCVPISNHLYFYWYRQILGQKVEFLVSFYNNEISEKSEIFDDQFSVERPDGSNFTLKIRSTKLEDSAMYFCASTNRGGTEAFFGQGTRLTVV.

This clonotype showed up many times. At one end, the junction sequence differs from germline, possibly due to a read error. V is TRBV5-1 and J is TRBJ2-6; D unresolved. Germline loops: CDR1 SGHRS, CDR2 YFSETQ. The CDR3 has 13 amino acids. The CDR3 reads CASSFSGANVLTF. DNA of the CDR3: TGTGCCAGCAGTTTCTCTGGGGCCAACGTCCTGACTTTC.

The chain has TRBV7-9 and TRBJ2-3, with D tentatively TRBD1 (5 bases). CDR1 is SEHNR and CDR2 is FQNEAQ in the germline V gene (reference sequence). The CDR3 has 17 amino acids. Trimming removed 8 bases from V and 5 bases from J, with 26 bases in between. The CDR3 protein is CASPGPDSVGTQDTQYF. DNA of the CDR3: TGTGCCAGCCCCGGACCTGACAGCGTGGGCACACAAGATACGCAGTATTTT.

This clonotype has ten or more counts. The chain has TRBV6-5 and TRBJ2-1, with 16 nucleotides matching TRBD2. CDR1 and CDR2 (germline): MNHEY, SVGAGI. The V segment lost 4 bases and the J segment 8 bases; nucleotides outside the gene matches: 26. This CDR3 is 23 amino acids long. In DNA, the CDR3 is TGTGCCAGCAGTTCCCCAGGCTCACTCGGGACTAGCGGGAGGGCGAAATTCTATGATGAGCAGTTCTTC. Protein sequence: CASSSPGSLGTSGRAKFYDEQFF.

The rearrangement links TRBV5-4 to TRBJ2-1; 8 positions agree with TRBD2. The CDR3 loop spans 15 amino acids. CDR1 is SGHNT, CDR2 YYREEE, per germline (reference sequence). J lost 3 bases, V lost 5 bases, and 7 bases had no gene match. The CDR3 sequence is CASSYKREFYNEQFF. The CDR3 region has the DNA TGTGCCAGCAGTTATAAGCGGGAGTTCTACAATGAGCAGTTCTTC.

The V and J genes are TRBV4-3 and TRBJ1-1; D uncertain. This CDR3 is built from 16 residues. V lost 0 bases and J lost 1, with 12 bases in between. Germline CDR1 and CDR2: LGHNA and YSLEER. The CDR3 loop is CASSQDWLVANTEAFF. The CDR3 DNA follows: TGCGCCAGCAGCCAAGATTGGTTGGTCGCGAACACTGAAGCTTTCTTT.

The CDR3 spells CASSPRTSGGLSYNEQFF. CDR3 DNA sequence: TGTGCCAGCAGCCCCCGGACTAGCGGTGGGCTTTCCTACAATGAGCAGTTCTTC. The J gene is TRBJ2-1, the V gene TRBV11-2; 10 nucleotides match TRBD2. The CDR3 contains 18 residues. Germline trimming cut 5 bases from V and 1 base from J; bases unmatched to any gene: 11. The V gene's germline CDR1 is SGHAT and CDR2 FQNNGV. Full variable domain (rest looked up from reference TRBV11-2 and TRBJ2-1): EAGVAQSPRYKIIEKRQSVAFWCNPISGHATLYWYQQILGQGPKLLIQFQNNGVVDDSQLPKDRFSAERLKGVDSTLKIQPAKLEDSAVYLCASSPRTSGGLSYNEQFFGPGTRLTVL.

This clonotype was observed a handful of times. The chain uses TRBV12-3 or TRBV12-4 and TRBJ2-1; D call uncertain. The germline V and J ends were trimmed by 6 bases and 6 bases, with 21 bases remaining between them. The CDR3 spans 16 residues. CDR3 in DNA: TGTGCCAGCAGCTTCGCTTTGTTACACTCAAGCAATGAGCAGTTCTTC. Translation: CASSFALLHSSNEQFF.

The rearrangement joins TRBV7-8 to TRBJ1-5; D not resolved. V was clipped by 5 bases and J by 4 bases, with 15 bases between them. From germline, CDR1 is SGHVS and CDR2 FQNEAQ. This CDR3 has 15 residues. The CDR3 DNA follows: TGTGCCAGCAGCCCCGGGCAGGAAAGAAATCAGCCCCAGCATTTT. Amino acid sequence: CASSPGQERNQPQHF.

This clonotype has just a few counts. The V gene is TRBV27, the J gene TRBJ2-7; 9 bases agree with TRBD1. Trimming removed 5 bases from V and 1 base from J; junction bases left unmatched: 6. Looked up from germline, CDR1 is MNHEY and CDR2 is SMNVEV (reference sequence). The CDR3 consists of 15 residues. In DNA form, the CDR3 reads TGTGCCAGCAGTACGACCGGGACAGGGTCCTACGAGCAGTACTTC. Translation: CASSTTGTGSYEQYF.

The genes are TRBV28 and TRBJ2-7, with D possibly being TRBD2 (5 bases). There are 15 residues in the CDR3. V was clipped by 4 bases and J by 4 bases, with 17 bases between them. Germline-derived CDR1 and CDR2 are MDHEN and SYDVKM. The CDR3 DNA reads TGTGCCAGCAGTTCCCATGAAAGCGGAAGATACGAGCAGTACTTC. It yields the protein CASSSHESGRYEQYF.

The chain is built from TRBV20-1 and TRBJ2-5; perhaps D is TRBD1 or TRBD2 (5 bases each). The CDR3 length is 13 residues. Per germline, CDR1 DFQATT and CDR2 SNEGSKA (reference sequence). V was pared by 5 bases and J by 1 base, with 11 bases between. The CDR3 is CSAGTDLQETQYF. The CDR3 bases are TGCAGTGCTGGGACGGACCTCCAAGAGACCCAGTACTTC.

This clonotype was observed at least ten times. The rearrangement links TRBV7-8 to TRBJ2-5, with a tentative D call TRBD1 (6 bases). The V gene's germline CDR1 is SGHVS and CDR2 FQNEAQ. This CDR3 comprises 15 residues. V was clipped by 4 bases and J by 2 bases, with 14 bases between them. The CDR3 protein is CASSSDLRGQETQYF. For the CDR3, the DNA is TGTGCCAGCAGCTCCGACCTGAGGGGGCAAGAGACCCAGTACTTC.

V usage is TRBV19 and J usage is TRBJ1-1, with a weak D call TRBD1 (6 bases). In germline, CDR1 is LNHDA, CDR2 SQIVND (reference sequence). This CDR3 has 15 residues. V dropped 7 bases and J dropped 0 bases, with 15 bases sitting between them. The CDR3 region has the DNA TGTGCCAGTATTCCCCGGGGGCCGGTGAACACTGAAGCTTTCTTT. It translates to CASIPRGPVNTEAFF.

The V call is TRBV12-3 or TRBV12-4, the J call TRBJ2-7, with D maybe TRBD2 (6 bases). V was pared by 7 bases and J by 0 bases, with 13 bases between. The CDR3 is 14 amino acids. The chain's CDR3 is CASTVSGGSYEQYF. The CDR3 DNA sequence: TGTGCCAGCACGGTATCCGGGGGCTCCTACGAGCAGTACTTC.

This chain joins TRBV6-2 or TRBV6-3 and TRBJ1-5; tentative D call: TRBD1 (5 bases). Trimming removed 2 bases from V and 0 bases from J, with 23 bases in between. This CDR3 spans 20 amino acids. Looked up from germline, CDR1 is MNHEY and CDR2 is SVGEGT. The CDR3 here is CASSYRPREREGYSNQPQHF. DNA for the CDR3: TGTGCCAGCAGTTACCGCCCCCGGGAGCGTGAGGGGTATAGCAATCAGCCCCAGCATTTT.

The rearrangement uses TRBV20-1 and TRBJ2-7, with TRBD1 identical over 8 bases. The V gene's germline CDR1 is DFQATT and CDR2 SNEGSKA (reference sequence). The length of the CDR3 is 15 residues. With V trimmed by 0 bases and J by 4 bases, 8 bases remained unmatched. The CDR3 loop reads CSARDIAGGSYEQYF. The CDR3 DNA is TGCAGTGCTAGAGATATTGCAGGGGGCTCATACGAGCAGTACTTC.

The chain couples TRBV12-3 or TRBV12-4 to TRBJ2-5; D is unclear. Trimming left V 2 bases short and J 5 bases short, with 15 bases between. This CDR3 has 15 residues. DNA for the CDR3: TGTGCCAGCAGTTTATTTGACGGACGACGGGAGACCCAGTACTTC. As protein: CASSLFDGRRETQYF.

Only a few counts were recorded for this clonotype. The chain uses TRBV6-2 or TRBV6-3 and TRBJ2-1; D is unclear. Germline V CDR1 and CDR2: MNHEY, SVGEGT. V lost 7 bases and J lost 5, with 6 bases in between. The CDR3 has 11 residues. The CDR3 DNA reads TGTGCCAGCAATCGAAACAATGAGCAGTTCTTC. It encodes CASNRNNEQFF.

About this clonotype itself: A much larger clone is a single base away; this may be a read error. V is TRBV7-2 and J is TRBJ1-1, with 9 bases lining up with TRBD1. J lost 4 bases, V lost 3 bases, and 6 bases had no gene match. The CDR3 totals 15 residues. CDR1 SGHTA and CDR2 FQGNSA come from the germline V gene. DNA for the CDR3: TGTGCCAGCAGCTTCCTGACAGGGGGAGTCACTGAAGCTTTCTTT. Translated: CASSFLTGGVTEAFF.

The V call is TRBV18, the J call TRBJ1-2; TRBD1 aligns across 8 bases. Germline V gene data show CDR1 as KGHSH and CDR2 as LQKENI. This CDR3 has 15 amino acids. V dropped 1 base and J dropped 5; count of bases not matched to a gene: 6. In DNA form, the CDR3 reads TGTGCCAGCTCACCACTGACGGGACAGGCATATGGCTACACCTTC. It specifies CASSPLTGQAYGYTF. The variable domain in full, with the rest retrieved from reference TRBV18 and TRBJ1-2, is NAGVMQNPRHLVRRRGQEARLRCSPMKGHSHVYWYRQLPEEGLKFMVYLQKENIIDESGMPKERFSAEFPKEGPSILRIQQVVRGDSAAYFCASSPLTGQAYGYTFGSGTRLTVV.

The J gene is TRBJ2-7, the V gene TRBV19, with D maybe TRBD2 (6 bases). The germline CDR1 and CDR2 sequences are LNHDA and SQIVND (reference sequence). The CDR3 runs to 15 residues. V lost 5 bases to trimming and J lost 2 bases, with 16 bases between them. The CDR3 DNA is TGTGCCAGTAGTGACCCCGGGACTCGGGCCTACGAGCAGTACTTC. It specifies CASSDPGTRAYEQYF.

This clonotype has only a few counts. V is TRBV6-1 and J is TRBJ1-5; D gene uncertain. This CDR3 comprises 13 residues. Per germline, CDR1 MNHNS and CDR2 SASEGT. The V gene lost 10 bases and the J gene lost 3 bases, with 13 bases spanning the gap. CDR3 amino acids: CATGRVPNQPQHF. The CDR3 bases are TGTGCCACCGGGAGGGTCCCCAATCAGCCCCAGCATTTT.

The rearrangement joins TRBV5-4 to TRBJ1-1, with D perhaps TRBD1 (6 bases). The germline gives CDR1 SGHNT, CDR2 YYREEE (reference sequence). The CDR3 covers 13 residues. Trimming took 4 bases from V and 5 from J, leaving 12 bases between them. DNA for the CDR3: TGTGCCAGCAGCCAGGACAGCTGGACTGAAGCTTTCTTT. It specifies CASSQDSWTEAFF.

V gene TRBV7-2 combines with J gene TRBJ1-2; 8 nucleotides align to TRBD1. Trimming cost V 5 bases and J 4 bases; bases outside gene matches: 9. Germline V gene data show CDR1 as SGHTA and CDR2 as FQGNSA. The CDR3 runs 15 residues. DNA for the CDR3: TGTGCCAGCAGCCAAGAGGTCAGGGGGCTCTATGGCTACACCTTC. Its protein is CASSQEVRGLYGYTF.